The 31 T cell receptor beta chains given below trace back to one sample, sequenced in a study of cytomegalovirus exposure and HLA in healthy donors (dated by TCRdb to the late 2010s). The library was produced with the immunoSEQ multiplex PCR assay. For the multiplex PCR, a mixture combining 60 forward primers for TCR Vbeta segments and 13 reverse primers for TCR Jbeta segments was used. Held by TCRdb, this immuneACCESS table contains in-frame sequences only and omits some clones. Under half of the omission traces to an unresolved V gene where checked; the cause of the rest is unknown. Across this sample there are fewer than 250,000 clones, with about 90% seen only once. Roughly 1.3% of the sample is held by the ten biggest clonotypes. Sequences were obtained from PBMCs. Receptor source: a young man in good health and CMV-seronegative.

Here the CDR3 DNA reads TGCGCCAGCAGCCTCGATGAAACGACAGGACTCAATGAGCAGTTCTTC. It specifies CASSLDETTGLNEQFF. This sequence joins TRBV4-3 and TRBJ2-1; maybe TRBD1 (6 bases). CDR3 size: 16 residues. V was cut by 4 bases and J by 6 bases, with 19 bases left in between. The germline gives CDR1 LGHNA, CDR2 YSLEER.

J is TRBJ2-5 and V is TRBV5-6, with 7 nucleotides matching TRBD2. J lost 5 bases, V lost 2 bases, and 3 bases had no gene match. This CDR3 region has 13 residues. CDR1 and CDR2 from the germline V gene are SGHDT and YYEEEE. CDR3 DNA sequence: TGTGCCAGCAGCTTCACTAGCGAGGAGACCCAGTACTTC. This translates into CASSFTSEETQYF. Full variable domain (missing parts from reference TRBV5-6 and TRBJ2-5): DAGVTQSPTHLIKTRGQQVTLRCSPKSGHDTVSWYQQALGQGPQFIFQYYEEEERQRGNFPDRFSGHQFPNYSSELNVNALLLGDSALYLCASSFTSEETQYFGPGTRLLVL.

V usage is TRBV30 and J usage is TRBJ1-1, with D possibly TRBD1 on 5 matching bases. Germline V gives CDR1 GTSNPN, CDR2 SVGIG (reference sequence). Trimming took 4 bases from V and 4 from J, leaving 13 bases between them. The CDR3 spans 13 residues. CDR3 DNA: TGTGCCTGGAACGGCAGGGTAGGCACTGAAGCTTTCTTT. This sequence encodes CAWNGRVGTEAFF. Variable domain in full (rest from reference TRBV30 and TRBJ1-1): SQTIHQWPATLVQPVGSPLSLECTVEGTSNPNLYWYRQAAGRGLQLLFYSVGIGQISSEVPQNLSASRPQDRQFILSSKKLLLSDSGFYLCAWNGRVGTEAFFGQGTRLTVV.

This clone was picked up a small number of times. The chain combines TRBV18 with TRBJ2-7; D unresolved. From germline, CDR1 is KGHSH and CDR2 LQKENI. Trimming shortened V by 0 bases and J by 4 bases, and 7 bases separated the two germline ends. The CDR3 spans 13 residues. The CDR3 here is CASSPPFPYEQYF. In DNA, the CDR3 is TGTGCCAGCTCACCACCGTTTCCATACGAGCAGTACTTC.

The CDR3 DNA reads as TGTGCCAGCTCACCTGCTTCGACAGGGAATAGCAATCAGCCCCAGCATTTT. Protein: CASSPASTGNSNQPQHF. This chain connects TRBV18 to TRBJ1-5, with 7 bases identical to TRBD1. Germline CDR1 KGHSH, CDR2 LQKENI. This CDR3 region has 17 residues. The trim removed 3 bases at V and 0 bases at J, leaving 8 bases unmatched.

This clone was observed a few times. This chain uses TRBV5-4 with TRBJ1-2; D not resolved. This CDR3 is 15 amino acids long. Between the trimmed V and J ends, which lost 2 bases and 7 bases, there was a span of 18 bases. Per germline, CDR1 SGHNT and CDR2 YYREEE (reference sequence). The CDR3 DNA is TGTGCCAGCAGCTTATATTCGACACGATCTCGTGGCTACACCTTC. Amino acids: CASSLYSTRSRGYTF.

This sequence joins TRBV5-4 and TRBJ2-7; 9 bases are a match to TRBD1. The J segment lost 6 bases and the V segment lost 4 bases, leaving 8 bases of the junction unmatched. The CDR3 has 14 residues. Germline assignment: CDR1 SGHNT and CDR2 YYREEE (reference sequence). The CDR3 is CASSRPGTGSEQYF. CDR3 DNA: TGTGCCAGCAGCCGTCCCGGGACAGGGTCCGAGCAGTACTTC.

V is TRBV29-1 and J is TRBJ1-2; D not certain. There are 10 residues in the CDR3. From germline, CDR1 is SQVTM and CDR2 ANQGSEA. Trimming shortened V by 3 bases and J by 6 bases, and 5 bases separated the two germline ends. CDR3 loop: CSVDADGYTF. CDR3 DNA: TGCAGCGTTGACGCAGATGGCTACACCTTC.

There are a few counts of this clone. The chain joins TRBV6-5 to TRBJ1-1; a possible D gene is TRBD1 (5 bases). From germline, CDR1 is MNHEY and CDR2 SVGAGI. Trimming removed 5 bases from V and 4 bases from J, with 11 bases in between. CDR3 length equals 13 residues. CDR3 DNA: TGTGCCAGCAGTATCTCCAGGGTCACTGAAGCTTTCTTT. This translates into CASSISRVTEAFF.

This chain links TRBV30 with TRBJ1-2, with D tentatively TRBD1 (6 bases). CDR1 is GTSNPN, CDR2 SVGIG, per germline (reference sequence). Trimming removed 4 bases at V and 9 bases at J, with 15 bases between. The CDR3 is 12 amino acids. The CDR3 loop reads CAWTARWDSYTF. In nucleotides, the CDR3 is TGTGCCTGGACCGCCCGCTGGGACAGCTACACCTTC.

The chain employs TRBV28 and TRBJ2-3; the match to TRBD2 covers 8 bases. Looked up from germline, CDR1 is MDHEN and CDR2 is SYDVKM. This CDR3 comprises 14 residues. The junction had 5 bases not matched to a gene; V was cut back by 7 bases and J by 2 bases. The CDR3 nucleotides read TGTGCCAGCACCCTCGGGGGGGCCACAGATACGCAGTATTTT. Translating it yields CASTLGGATDTQYF.

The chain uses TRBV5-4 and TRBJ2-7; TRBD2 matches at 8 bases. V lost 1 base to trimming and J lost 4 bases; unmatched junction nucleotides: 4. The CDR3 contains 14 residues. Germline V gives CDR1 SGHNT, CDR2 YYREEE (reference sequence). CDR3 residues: CASSLSGSRYEQYF. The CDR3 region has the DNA TGTGCCAGCAGCTTGAGCGGGAGTAGGTACGAGCAGTACTTC. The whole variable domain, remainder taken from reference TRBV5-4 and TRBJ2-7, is ETGVTQSPTHLIKTRGQQVTLRCSSQSGHNTVSWYQQALGQGPQFIFQYYREEENGRGNFPPRFSGLQFPNYSSELNVNALELDDSALYLCASSLSGSRYEQYFGPGTRLTVT.

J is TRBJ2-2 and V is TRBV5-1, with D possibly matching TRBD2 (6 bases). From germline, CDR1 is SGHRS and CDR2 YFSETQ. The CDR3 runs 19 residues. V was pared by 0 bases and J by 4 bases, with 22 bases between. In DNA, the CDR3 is TGCGCCAGCAGCTTGGTTACCGGGACTGCCTTTTCTCGCACCGGGGAGCTGTTTTTT. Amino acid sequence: CASSLVTGTAFSRTGELFF. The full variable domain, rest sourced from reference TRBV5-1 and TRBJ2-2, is KAGVTQTPRYLIKTRGQQVTLSCSPISGHRSVSWYQQTPGQGLQFLFEYFSETQRNKGNFPGRFSGRQFSNSRSEMNVSTLELGDSALYLCASSLVTGTAFSRTGELFFGEGSRLTVL.

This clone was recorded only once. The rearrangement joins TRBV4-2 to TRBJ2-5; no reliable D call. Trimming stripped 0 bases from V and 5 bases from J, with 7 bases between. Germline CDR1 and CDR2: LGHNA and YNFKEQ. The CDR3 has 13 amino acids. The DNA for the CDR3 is TGTGCCAGCAGCCAAGATAACATGGAGACCCAGTACTTC. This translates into CASSQDNMETQYF.

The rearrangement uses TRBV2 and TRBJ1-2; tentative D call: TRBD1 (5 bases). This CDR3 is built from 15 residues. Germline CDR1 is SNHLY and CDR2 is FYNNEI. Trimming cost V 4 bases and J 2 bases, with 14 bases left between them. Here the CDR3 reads CASSALSGQNYGYTF. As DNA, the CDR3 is TGTGCCAGCAGTGCTCTTTCTGGACAAAACTATGGCTACACCTTC.

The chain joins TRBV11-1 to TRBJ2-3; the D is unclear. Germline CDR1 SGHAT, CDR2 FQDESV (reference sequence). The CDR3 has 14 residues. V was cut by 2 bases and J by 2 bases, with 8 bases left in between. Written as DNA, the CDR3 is TGTGCCAGCAGCTTACAACCTATCACAGATACGCAGTATTTT. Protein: CASSLQPITDTQYF.

The CDR3 region has the DNA TGCGCCAGCAGCCTCTCGCGGCTCAATGAGCAGTTCTTC. It yields the protein CASSLSRLNEQFF. This chain uses TRBV4-3 with TRBJ2-1; D not certain. Germline CDR1 reads LGHNA; CDR2 reads YSLEER. Trimming cost V 4 bases and J 6 bases, with 10 bases left between them. This CDR3 spans 13 amino acids.

Here the CDR3 DNA reads TGTGCCAGCAGCTCACCGAGAAGCCCTAAAGAGACCCAGTACTTC. Its translation: CASSSPRSPKETQYF. The V gene is TRBV7-9, the J gene TRBJ2-5; D unresolved. V dropped 4 bases and J dropped 3 bases, with 15 bases sitting between them. The germline CDR1 and CDR2 sequences are SEHNR and FQNEAQ (reference sequence). The length of the CDR3 is 15 residues.

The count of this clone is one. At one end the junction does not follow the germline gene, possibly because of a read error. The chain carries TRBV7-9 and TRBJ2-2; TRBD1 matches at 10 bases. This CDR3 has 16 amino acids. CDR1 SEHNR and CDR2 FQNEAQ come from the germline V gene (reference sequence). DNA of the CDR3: TGTTCCAGCAGCATCCGGGACAGGGGATCTGGCGGGGAGCTGTTTTTT. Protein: CSSSIRDRGSGGELFF.

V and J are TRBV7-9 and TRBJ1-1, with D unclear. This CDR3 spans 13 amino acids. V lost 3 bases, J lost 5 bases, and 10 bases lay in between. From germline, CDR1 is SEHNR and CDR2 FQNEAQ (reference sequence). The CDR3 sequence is CASSFLTRTEAFF. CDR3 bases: TGTGCCAGCAGCTTCTTGACTCGTACTGAAGCTTTCTTT.

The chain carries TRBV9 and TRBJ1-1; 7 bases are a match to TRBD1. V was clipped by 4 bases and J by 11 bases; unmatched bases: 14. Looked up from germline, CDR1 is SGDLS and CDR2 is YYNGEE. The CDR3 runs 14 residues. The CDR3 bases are TGTGCCAGCAGCAAATACAGGGGTTCCGTTGGGGCTTTCTTT. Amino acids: CASSKYRGSVGAFF.

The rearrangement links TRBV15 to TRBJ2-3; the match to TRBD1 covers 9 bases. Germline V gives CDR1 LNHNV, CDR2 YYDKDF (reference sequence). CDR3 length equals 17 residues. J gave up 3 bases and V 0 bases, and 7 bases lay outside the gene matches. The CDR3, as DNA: TGTGCCACCAGCAGAGATGGAGGGACAGGGAGGACAGATACGCAGTATTTT. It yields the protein CATSRDGGTGRTDTQYF.

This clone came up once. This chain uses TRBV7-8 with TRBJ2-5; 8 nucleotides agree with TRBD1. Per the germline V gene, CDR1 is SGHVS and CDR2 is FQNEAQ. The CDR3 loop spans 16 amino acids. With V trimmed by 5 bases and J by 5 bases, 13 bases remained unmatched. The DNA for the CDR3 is TGTGCCAGCAGCCCTGTATCTCGGGACAGGAAGGAGACCCAGTACTTC. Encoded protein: CASSPVSRDRKETQYF. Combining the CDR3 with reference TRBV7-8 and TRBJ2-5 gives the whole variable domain GAGVSQSPRYKVAKRGQDVALRCDPISGHVSLFWYQQALGQGPEFLTYFQNEAQLDKSGLPSDRFFAERPEGSVSTLKIQRTQQEDSAVYLCASSPVSRDRKETQYFGPGTRLLVL.

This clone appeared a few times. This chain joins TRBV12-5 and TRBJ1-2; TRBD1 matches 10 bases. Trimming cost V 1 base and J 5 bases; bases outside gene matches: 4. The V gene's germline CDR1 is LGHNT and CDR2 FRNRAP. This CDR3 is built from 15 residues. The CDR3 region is CASGLGQGAVYGYTF. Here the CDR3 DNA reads TGTGCTAGTGGTTTGGGACAGGGGGCGGTTTATGGCTACACCTTC.

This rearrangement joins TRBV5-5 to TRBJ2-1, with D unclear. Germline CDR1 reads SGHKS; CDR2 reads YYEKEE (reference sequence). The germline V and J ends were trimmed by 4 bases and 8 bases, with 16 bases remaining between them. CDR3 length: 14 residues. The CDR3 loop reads CASSRLKTEDEQFF. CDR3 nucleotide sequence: TGTGCCAGCAGCCGTCTCAAGACCGAGGATGAGCAGTTCTTC.

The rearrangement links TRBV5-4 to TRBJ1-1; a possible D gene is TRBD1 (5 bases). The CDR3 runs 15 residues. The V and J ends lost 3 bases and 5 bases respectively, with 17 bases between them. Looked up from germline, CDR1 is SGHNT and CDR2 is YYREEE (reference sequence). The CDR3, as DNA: TGTGCCAGCAGCTGGGCGGGGGGGGGATGGACTGAAGCTTTCTTT. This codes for CASSWAGGGWTEAFF.

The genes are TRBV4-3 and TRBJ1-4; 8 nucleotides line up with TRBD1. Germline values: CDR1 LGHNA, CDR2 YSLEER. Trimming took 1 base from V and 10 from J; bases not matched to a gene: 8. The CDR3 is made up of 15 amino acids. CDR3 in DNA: TGCGCCAGCAGCCAAGGGACAGGGCAGTTAGGAAAACTGTTTTTT. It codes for CASSQGTGQLGKLFF.

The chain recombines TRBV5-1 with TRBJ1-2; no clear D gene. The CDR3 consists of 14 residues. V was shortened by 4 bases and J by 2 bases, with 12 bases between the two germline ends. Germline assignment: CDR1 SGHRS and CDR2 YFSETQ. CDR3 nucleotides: TGCGCCAGCAGCCTGGTGGGCCAGAACTATGGCTACACCTTC. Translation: CASSLVGQNYGYTF.

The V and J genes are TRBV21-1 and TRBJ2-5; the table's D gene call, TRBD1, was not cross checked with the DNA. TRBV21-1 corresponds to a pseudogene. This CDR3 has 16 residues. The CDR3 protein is CASSKRRQFKQETQYF. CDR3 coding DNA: TGTGCCAGCAGCAAGCGCAGACAGTTCAAACAAGAGACCCAGTACTTC.

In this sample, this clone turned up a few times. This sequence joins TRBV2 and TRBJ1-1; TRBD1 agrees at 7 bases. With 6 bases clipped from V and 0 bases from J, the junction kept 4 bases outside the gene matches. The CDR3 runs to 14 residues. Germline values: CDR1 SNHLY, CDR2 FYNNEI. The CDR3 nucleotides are TGTGCCAGCAGCAGGGGGTTAGTGAACACTGAAGCTTTCTTT. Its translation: CASSRGLVNTEAFF. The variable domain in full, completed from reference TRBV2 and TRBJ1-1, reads EPEVTQTPSHQVTQMGQEVILRCVPISNHLYFYWYRQILGQKVEFLVSFYNNEISEKSEIFDDQFSVERPDGSNFTLKIRSTKLEDSAMYFCASSRGLVNTEAFFGQGTRLTVV.

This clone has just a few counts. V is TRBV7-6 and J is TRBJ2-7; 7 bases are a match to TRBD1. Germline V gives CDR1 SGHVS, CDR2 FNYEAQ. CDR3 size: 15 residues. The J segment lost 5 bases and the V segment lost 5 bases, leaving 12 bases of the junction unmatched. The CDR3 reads CASSPTGVVPDEQYF. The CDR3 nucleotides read TGTGCCAGCAGCCCCACAGGGGTCGTCCCAGACGAGCAGTACTTC. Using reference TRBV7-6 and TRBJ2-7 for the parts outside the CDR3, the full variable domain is GAGVSQSPRYKVTKRGQDVALRCDPISGHVSLYWYRQALGQGPEFLTYFNYEAQQDKSGLPNDRFSAERPEGSISTLTIQRTEQRDSAMYRCASSPTGVVPDEQYFGPGTRLTVT.